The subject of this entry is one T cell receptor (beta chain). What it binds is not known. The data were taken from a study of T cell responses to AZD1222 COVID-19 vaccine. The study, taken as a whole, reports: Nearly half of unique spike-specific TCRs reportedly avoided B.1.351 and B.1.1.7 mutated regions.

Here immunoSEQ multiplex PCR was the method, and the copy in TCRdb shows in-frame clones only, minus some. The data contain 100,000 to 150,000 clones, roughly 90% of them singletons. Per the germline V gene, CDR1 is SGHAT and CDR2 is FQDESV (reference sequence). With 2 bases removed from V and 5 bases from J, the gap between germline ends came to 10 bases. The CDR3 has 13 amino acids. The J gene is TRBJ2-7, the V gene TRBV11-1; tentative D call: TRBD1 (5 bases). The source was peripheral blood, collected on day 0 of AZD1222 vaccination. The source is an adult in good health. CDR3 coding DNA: TGTGCCAGCAGCTTATCAGGGAACCACGAGCAGTACTTC. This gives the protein CASSLSGNHEQYF.